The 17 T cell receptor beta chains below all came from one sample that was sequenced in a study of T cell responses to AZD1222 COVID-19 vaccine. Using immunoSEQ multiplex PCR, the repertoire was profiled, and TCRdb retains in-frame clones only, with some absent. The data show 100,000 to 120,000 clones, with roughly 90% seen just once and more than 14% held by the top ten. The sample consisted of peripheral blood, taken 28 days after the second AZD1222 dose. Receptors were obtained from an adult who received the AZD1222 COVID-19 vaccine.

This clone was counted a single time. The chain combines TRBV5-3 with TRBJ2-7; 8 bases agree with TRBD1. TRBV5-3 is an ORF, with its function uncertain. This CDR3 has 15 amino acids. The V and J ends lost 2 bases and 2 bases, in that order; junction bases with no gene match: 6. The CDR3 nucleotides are TGTGCCAGAAGCTTCTGGCGGACAGGGACCTACGAGCAGTACTTC. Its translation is CARSFWRTGTYEQYF.

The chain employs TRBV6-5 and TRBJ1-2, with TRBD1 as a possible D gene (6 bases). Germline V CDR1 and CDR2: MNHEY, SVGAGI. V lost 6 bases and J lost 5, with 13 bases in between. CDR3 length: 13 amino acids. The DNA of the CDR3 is TGTGCCAGCAGCCTACAGGGAGAGTATGGCTACACCTTC. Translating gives CASSLQGEYGYTF.

The CDR3 region has the DNA TGCGCCAGCAGCTCCGGCTTTGAGCAGTTCTTC. This codes for CASSSGFEQFF. This chain links TRBV5-1 with TRBJ2-1; no definite D call. Germline V gene sequence: CDR1 SGHRS, CDR2 YFSETQ. Trimming cost V 3 bases and J 9 bases, with 7 bases left between them. The CDR3 loop spans 11 amino acids.

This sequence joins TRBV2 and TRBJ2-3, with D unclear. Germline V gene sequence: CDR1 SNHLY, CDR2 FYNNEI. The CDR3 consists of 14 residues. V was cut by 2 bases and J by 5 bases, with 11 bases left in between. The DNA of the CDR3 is TGTGCCAGCAGTGAATCTACGACGGGAGATACGCAGTATTTT. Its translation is CASSESTTGDTQYF.

In DNA, the CDR3 is TGTGCCAGCTCACGCTACGAAGGACAGGGCAATCAGCCCCAGCATTTT. Its translation: CASSRYEGQGNQPQHF. The rearrangement joins TRBV18 to TRBJ1-5; 7 nucleotides match TRBD1. Losses at the gene ends were 4 bases for V and 2 bases for J; bases not matched to a gene: 8. Germline V gives CDR1 KGHSH, CDR2 LQKENI. This CDR3 contains 16 residues.

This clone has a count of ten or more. CDR3 sequence (DNA): TGTGCCAGCAGCCCTATACGGGGTATGGCTAATGAAAAACTGTTTTTT. This sequence encodes CASSPIRGMANEKLFF. The chain has TRBV25-1 and TRBJ1-4; D call uncertain. The V end lost 6 bases, the J end lost 3 bases, and 17 bases lay between the germline ends. In germline, CDR1 is MGHDK, CDR2 SYGVNS. The CDR3 sequence is 16 residues long.

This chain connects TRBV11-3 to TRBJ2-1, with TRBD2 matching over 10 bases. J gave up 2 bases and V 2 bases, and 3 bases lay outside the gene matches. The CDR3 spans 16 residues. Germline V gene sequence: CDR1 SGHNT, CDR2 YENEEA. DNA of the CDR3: TGTGCCAGCAGCTTAAGCGGGGGGGGCCCCTACAATGAGCAGTTCTTC. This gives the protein CASSLSGGGPYNEQFF.

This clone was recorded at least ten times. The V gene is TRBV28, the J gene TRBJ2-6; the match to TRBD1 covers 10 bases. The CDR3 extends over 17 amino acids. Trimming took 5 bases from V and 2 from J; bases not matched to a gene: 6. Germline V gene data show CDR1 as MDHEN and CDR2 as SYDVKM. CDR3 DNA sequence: TGTGCCAGCAGTCCGGGACAGGGGCTGACTGGGGCCAACGTCCTGACTTTC. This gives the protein CASSPGQGLTGANVLTF.

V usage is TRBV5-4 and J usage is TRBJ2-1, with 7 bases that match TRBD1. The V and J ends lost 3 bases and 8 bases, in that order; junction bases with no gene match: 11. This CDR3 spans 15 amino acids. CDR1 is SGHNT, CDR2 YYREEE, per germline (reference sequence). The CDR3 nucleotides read TGTGCCAGCAGCTCTGGGACAGCAGTTGACCATGAGCAGTTCTTC. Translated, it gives CASSSGTAVDHEQFF.

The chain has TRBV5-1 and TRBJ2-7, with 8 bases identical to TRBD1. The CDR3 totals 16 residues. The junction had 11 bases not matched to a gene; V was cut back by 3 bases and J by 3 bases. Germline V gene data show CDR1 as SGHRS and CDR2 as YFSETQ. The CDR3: CASSWAPGTGGYEQYF. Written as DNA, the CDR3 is TGCGCCAGCAGCTGGGCCCCCGGGACAGGAGGCTACGAGCAGTACTTC.

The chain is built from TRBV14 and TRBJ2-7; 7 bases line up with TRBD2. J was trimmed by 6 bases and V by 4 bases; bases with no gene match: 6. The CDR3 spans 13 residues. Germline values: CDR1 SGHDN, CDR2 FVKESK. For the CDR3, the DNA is TGTGCCAGCAGCCGTCGACTAGCCTCCGAGCAGTACTTC. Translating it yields CASSRRLASEQYF. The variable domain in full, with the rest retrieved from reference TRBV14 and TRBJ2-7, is EAGVTQFPSHSVIEKGQTVTLRCDPISGHDNLYWYRRVMGKEIKFLLHFVKESKQDESGMPNNRFLAERTGGTYSTLKVQPAELEDSGVYFCASSRRLASEQYFGPGTRLTVT.

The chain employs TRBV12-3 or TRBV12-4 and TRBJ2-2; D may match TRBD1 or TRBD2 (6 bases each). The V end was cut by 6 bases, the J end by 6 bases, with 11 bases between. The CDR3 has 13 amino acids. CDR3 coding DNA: TGTGCCAGCAGGGCGGGACACCCCGGGGAGCTGTTTTTT. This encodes CASRAGHPGELFF.

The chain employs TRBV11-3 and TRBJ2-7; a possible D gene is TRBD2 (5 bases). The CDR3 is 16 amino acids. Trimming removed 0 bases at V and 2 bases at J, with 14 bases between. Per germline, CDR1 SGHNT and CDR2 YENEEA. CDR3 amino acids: CASSLDPAGLTYEQYF. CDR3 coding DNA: TGTGCCAGCAGCTTAGATCCGGCGGGCCTAACCTACGAGCAGTACTTC.

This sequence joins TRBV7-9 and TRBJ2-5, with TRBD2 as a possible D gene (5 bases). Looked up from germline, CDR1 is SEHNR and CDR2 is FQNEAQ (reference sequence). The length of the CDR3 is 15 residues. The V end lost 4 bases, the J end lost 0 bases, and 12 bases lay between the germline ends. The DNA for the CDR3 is TGTGCCAGCAGCTGGGCTAGCTTGTACCAAGAGACCCAGTACTTC. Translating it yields CASSWASLYQETQYF. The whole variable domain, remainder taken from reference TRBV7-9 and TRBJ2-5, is DTGVSQNPRHKITKRGQNVTFRCDPISEHNRLYWYRQTLGQGPEFLTYFQNEAQLEKSRLLSDRFSAERPKGSFSTLEIQRTEQGDSAMYLCASSWASLYQETQYFGPGTRLLVL.

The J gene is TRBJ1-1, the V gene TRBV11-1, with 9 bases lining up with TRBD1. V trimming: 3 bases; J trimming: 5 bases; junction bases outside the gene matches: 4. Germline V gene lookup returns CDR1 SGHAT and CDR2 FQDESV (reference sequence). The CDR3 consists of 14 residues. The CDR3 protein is CASSFTGTGTEAFF. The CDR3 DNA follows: TGTGCCAGCAGCTTCACCGGGACAGGGACTGAAGCTTTCTTT.

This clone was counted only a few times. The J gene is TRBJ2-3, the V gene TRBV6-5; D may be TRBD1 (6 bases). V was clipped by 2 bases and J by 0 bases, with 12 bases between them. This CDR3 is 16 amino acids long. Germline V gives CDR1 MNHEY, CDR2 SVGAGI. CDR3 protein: CASSYGQGPSTDTQYF. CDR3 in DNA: TGTGCCAGCAGTTACGGCCAGGGGCCTAGCACAGATACGCAGTATTTT.

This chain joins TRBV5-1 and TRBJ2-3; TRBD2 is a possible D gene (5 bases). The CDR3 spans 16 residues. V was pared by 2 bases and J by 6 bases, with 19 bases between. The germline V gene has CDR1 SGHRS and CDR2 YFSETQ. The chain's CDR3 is CASSFSSPPSGDTQYF. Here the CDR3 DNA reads TGCGCCAGCAGCTTTAGCTCTCCACCCTCGGGGGATACGCAGTATTTT.